This T cell receptor beta chain was documented in a study of cytomegalovirus exposure and HLA in healthy donors. Study observations and caveats: According to the study, 150 to 200 TCR beta chains were cytomegalovirus-associated.

Details on this clone: Antigen unknown.

Trimming left V 5 bases short and J 3 bases short, with 11 bases between. The V gene's germline CDR1 is SGHDT and CDR2 YYEEEE. The CDR3 covers 13 residues. Both 60 Vbeta primers and 13 Jbeta primers went into the PCR. The table came from immunoSEQ multiplex PCR; TCRdb's copy has only in-frame clones and leaves some out. The sample contains fewer than 150,000 clones, around 73% of which appear only once. The records omit this donor's CMV serostatus. The sequenced sample was PBMCs. The chain couples TRBV5-6 to TRBJ1-1, with D unresolved. The TCR originated in a human donor in good health. CDR3 sequence reads: CASRSREDTEAFF. The CDR3 DNA reads as TGTGCCAGCAGGTCTAGGGAGGACACTGAAGCTTTCTTT.